This TCR beta chain derives from a study of cytomegalovirus exposure and HLA in healthy donors. The V gene's germline CDR1 is GTSNPN and CDR2 SVGIG (reference sequence). The V gene end was trimmed by 3 bases and the J gene end by 3 bases; junction bases not matched to a gene: 10. The CDR3 has 15 residues. Whole-study findings and limits: The authors later linked a missense DCLRE1C variant to TCR beta V- and J-gene trimming.

Regarding this clone: Its antigen is undetermined.

The PCR was carried out with 60 Vbeta primers and 13 Jbeta primers. Method: immunoSEQ multiplex PCR; TCRdb's copy keeps in-frame clones and lacks some. The data hold fewer than 55,000 clones, with about 70% observed a single time. V usage is TRBV30 and J usage is TRBJ2-7; 8 nucleotides match TRBD1. This sequence was found in a woman between 45 and 60 years old in good health and CMV-seropositive. The sample consisted of PBMCs. As DNA, the CDR3 is TGTGCCTGGAGCCCCTACCAGGGGGCCCGCTACGAGCAGTACTTC. Translating it yields CAWSPYQGARYEQYF.